This T cell receptor beta chain was sequenced in a study of T-cell reconstitution after alpha-beta-depleted transplantation in children. During its preparation, the TCRbeta library received unique molecular identifiers. Each CDR3 protein is one row after TCRdb ran MiXCR on the PCR reads. The sample holds hundreds of thousands of distinct CDR3 sequences, roughly 18% seen once. Study findings and constraints: Newly produced T cells mostly accounted for T-cell counts and diversity one year post-transplant.

The CDR3 is 13 amino acids. V lost 5 bases and J 2 bases, leaving 10 bases between the germline ends. CDR1 SGHTA and CDR2 FQGNSA come from the germline V gene. About this clonotype: Its antigen is unknown.

The sequence came from a male patient aged 2 to 9 who had a stem cell transplant for acute lymphoblastic leukemia, so the T cells may come from the graft donor. The chain has TRBV7-2 and TRBJ2-7; no firm D call. The sample in question was PBMCs, mostly from graft donor cells, obtained 360 days after TCRalphabeta/CD19-depleted stem cell transplant. The CDR3 is CASSADVAYEQYF. In DNA form, the CDR3 reads TGTGCCAGCAGCGCAGACGTGGCCTACGAGCAGTACTTC.